Listed here are 8 T cell receptor beta chains from one sample, sequenced in a study of T cell changes during pregnancy in multiple sclerosis. Profiled with immunoSEQ multiplex PCR; TCRdb holds only in-frame clones, not every one. Of tens of thousands of clones detected, 92% appear once; the ten largest clones hold around 1.3%. What was sequenced was peripheral blood. These receptors were collected from a female donor with multiple sclerosis, enrolled in a pregnancy study.

The CDR3 spells CAWDDWGYGYTF. In nucleotides, the CDR3 is TGTGCCTGGGATGACTGGGGCTATGGCTACACCTTC. The chain recombines TRBV30 with TRBJ1-2; D gene uncertain. V dropped 5 bases and J dropped 4 bases, with 11 bases sitting between them. Germline CDR1 is GTSNPN and CDR2 is SVGIG (reference sequence). The CDR3 is 12 amino acids.

V is TRBV7-9 and J is TRBJ2-7; D possibly corresponds to TRBD2 (5 bases). Germline V gives CDR1 SEHNR, CDR2 FQNEAQ (reference sequence). V lost 2 bases and J lost 2, with 13 bases in between. CDR3 length: 15 residues. The chain's CDR3 is CASSLTTGNAYEQYF. Written as DNA, the CDR3 is TGTGCCAGCAGCTTAACTACGGGGAATGCCTACGAGCAGTACTTC.

The J gene is TRBJ2-7, the V gene TRBV5-5; D not certain. The V end was cut by 1 base, the J end by 6 bases, with 14 bases between. The CDR3 extends over 14 amino acids. CDR1 is SGHKS, CDR2 YYEKEE, per germline (reference sequence). The CDR3 loop reads CASSLNRLDGEQYF. DNA of the CDR3: TGTGCCAGCAGCTTGAATCGGCTAGACGGCGAGCAGTACTTC.

The V and J genes are TRBV10-2 and TRBJ1-5, with D perhaps TRBD1 (5 bases). V lost 3 bases to trimming and J lost 7 bases, with 10 bases between them. Per germline, CDR1 WSHSY and CDR2 SAAADI. The CDR3 runs 13 residues. CDR3 in DNA: TGCGCCAGCAGTGACAGGGATCGGCAGCCCCAGCATTTT. It encodes CASSDRDRQPQHF.

The rearrangement links TRBV4-3 to TRBJ2-1; TRBD2 might be the D (5 bases). The ends were cut back, 0 bases at V and 0 bases at J, with 9 bases in the middle. CDR3 length: 16 amino acids. Per germline, CDR1 LGHNA and CDR2 YSLEER. The CDR3 spells CASSQDAGGSYNEQFF. CDR3 DNA: TGCGCCAGCAGCCAAGACGCGGGCGGCTCCTACAATGAGCAGTTCTTC.

This chain joins TRBV11-2 and TRBJ2-5, with 9 bases aligning to TRBD1. The CDR3 contains 16 residues. With 1 base clipped from V and 4 bases from J, the junction kept 7 bases outside the gene matches. CDR1 and CDR2 from the germline V gene are SGHAT and FQNNGV. The DNA for the CDR3 is TGTGCCAGCAGCTTAGGGAACAGGGGGCTCGGAGAGACCCAGTACTTC. Amino acids: CASSLGNRGLGETQYF.

The J gene is TRBJ2-1, the V gene TRBV5-4; the match to TRBD2 covers 7 bases. Germline values: CDR1 SGHNT, CDR2 YYREEE (reference sequence). The CDR3 covers 17 residues. V lost 3 bases and J lost 0; bases outside the gene matches: 9. The CDR3 reads CASSSRLAQRSYNEQFF. The CDR3 nucleotides are TGTGCCAGCAGCTCCCGACTAGCACAACGCTCCTACAATGAGCAGTTCTTC. Supplemented by reference TRBV5-4 and TRBJ2-1, the full variable domain reads ETGVTQSPTHLIKTRGQQVTLRCSSQSGHNTVSWYQQALGQGPQFIFQYYREEENGRGNFPPRFSGLQFPNYSSELNVNALELDDSALYLCASSSRLAQRSYNEQFFGPGTRLTVL.

This sequence joins TRBV28 and TRBJ2-3; 9 bases agree with TRBD1. The J segment lost 2 bases and the V segment lost 5 bases, leaving 8 bases of the junction unmatched. The CDR3 is 16 residues long. CDR1 MDHEN and CDR2 SYDVKM come from the germline V gene. The CDR3 DNA sequence: TGTGCCAGCAGTGTTCCGGGACAGGGCAACACAGATACGCAGTATTTT. Its protein product is CASSVPGQGNTDTQYF.